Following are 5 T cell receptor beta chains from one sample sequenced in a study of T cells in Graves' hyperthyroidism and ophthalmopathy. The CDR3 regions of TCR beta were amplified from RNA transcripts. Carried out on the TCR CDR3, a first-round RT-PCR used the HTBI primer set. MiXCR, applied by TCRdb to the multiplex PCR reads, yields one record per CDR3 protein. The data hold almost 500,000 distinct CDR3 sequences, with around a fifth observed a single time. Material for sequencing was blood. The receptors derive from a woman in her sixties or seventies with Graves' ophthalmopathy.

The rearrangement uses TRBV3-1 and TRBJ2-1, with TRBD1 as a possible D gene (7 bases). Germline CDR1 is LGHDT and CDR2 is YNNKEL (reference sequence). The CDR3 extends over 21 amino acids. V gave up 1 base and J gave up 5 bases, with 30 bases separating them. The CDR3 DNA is TGTGCCAGCAGCCAAGGCTTCAGGGGGACCGCCACTAGCCGACTCCACAATGAGCAGTTCTTC. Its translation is CASSQGFRGTATSRLHNEQFF.

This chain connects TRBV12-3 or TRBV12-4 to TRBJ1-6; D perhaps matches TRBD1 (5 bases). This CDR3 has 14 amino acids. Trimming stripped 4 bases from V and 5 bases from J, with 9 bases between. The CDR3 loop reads CASSSGGDNSPLHF. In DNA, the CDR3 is TGTGCCAGCAGTTCCGGGGGTGATAATTCACCCCTCCACTTT.

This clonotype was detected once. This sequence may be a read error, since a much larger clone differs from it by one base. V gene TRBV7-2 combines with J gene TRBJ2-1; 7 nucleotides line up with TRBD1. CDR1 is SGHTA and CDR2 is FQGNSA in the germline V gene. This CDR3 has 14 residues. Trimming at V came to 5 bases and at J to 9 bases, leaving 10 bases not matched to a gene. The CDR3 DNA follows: TGTGCCAGCAGCGGGCGACAGGGAGAGGCTGAGCAGTTCTTC. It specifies CASSGRQGEAEQFF.

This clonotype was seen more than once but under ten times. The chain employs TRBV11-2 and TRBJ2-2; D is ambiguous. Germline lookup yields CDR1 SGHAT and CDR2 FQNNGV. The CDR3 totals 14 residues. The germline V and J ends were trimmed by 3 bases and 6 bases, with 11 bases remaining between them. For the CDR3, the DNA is TGTGCCAGCAGCTTGGCCCGGGTGTCCGGGGAGCTGTTTTTT. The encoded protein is CASSLARVSGELFF.

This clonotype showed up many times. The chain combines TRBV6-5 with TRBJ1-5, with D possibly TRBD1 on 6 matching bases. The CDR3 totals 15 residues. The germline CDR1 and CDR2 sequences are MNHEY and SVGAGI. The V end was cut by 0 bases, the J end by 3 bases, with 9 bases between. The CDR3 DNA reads TGTGCCAGCAGTTACTCCCACAGGGTCAATCAGCCCCAGCATTTT. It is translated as CASSYSHRVNQPQHF.